This TCR beta chain was obtained from a study of blood T cells in healthy people across ages (dated by TCRdb to 2013 to 2016). As for the study more broadly: In model experiments, template switching captured about one uniquely barcoded TCR beta cDNA molecule for every two T cells. To track age-related changes in TCR beta repertoire diversity, the study relied on deep sequencing normalized with unique cDNA molecular identifiers. Four age groups were formed from the donors: young (average around 15 years), middle-aged (approximately 42), aged (over 55) and long-lived (about 80). To avoid experimental bias, donors of different ages were spread randomly across the sequencing lanes. Two additional independent replicas of 1 million unique cDNA reads from the same blood draw were analyzed for two donors (one aged 18 to 30 and one aged 80 or older). On the study overall, not on this receptor specifically: Compared with the aged group, the long-lived group had more naive CD4+ T cells, fewer expanded clones and increased TCR diversity, a pattern suggesting age selection. Donor CMV infection status was unknown, potentially confounding age-related changes in expanded clonotypes. Total diversity estimates from one million sequenced T cells were considered lower bounds and underestimates. As age increased, observed TCR beta diversity per million T cells dropped in a roughly linear way, and a significant reduction was already evident by age around 41. Since profiling was done on bulk unsorted PBMCs, naive and antigen-experienced compartments could not be conclusively compared. There was a strong correlation between observed TCR beta diversity and the percentage of naive T cells measured by flow cytometry.

Of note for this clonotype: What this receptor recognizes is not known. No much larger clone is present one base from it, and per-base qualities are unavailable.

The receptor library was made with 5' RACE. The run used an Illumina HiSeq 2500. A second PCR of 7 to 11 cycles was run with a J-beta primer mix and a sample-barcoded 5' primer. A template-switch 5' adaptor carrying 12 random nucleotides introduced a unique molecular identifier onto each TCR beta cDNA molecule. Each sample yielded at least 2.5 million CDR3-containing paired-end reads. First-strand cDNA was synthesized from all RNA with the Mint cDNA synthesis kit, primed by a TRBC-specific oligonucleotide. All cDNA was treated with uracil-DNA glycosylase and then went through a first 18-cycle PCR with the universal primers M1SS and BC2_uni_R. As for how the authors treated the data: Normalization of each sample was performed by random selection of 1 million high-quality reads, each carrying a distinct molecular identifier. Instead of being binned into consensus sequences, reads with shared molecular identifiers were discarded. MiTCR, set to a Q25 quality threshold and the strictest error-elimination algorithm, was used for CDR3 identification, clonotype clustering and error correction. Lower-bound total TCR beta diversity was estimated with a nonparametric unseen species model using Euler transformation. TCRdb reprocessed the public reads (quality trimming at Q25 with fastp, clone calling with MiXCR) and kept in-frame beta chains. Identical CDR3 proteins give one entry, which carries the most common genes and DNA. The V and J calls come from TCRdb's annotation, not from the publication. This sample is represented by roughly 1,500,000 distinct CDR3 sequences; about 31% of them were singletons. The ten largest make up about 11% of the sample.

Systemically healthy Caucasian individuals from Russia, approximately 39 in total and aged about 6 to 100 years, were included as donors. Each donor gave approximately 10 milliliters of peripheral blood, collected into EDTA-treated Vacutainer tubes. Ficoll-Paque density-gradient centrifugation was used to isolate PBMCs, with at least 7 million obtained per sample. Total RNA was extracted from PBMCs with Trizol reagent, with at least 6 micrograms obtained per sample. For every donor, an aliquot of PBMCs went through flow cytometry to measure the percentages of naive CD45RAhigh/CD27high T cells. The sequenced sample consisted of blood. The source of this sequence is a woman in her 30s in good health.

The DNA sequence is given as TGCAGTGCGAGACTCCCCCTTGGGGAAACTGAAGCTTTCTTT. Its product reads: CSARLPLGETEAFF. The V gene is TRBV20-1 and the J gene is TRBJ1-1; no D segment can be confidently identified. Deletion took 6 bases off V and 5 bases off J, with a span of 19 bases between the germline ends. The CDR3 starts with the cysteine, ends with the phenylalanine, and has 14 residues. The read is trimmed to its CDR3 DNA, 42 bases read in frame from base 1. Per the germline V gene (reference sequence), DFQATT is the CDR1 and SNEGSKA is the CDR2.